This TCR beta chain was recovered during a study of blood T cell repertoires in COVID-19. Study information: PBMCs, B-cell-depleted T cells, or T cells provided the cDNA or gDNA that made up the material.

For this clone: The same CDR3 arises from other DNA sequences in this sample as well.

The method was immunoSEQ multiplex PCR; TCRdb's version includes in-frame clones alone and lacks a portion of them. The sample shows approximately 70,000 clones, approximately 92% of them seen only once. There are 12 residues in the CDR3. Per the germline V gene, CDR1 is MDHEN and CDR2 is SYDVKM. With 9 bases removed from V and 1 base from J, the gap between germline ends came to 10 bases. Sequences were obtained from peripheral blood. This sequence was found in a human donor with active COVID-19. The donor label of this sample is uncertain. V is TRBV28 and J is TRBJ2-7, with D possibly matching TRBD1 (5 bases). CDR3 DNA: TGTGCCAGTCGGCAGGGATCCTACGAGCAGTACTTC. This codes for CASRQGSYEQYF. The whole variable domain, remainder taken from reference TRBV28 and TRBJ2-7, is DVKVTQSSRYLVKRTGEKVFLECVQDMDHENMFWYRQDPGLGLRLIYFSYDVKMKEKGDIPEGYSVSREKKERFSLILESASTNQTSMYLCASRQGSYEQYFGPGTRLTVT.